This TCR beta chain was found in a study of blood T cell repertoires in COVID-19. V lost 1 base and J lost 5, with 11 bases in between. Germline assignment: CDR1 KGHSH and CDR2 LQKENI. This CDR3 is built from 14 residues. Methods used by the authors: Estimates of nucleated cell counts were drawn from the amplification of reference gene primers. Assay used: immunoSEQ multiplex PCR; TCRdb lists only in-frame clones, some missing. The D gene and trimming were derived from the DNA, and the V and J assignments and clone size from that table. The sample has hundreds of thousands of clones; under 95% are singletons.

The sequenced sample consisted of peripheral blood. The genes are TRBV18 and TRBJ2-5; a weak D match, TRBD2 (6 bases). This clonotype was obtained from a woman aged 18-29 years who had recovered from COVID-19. The CDR3, as DNA: TGTGCCAGCTCACCACGGTCGGGGGATGAGACCCAGTACTTC. It is translated as CASSPRSGDETQYF.